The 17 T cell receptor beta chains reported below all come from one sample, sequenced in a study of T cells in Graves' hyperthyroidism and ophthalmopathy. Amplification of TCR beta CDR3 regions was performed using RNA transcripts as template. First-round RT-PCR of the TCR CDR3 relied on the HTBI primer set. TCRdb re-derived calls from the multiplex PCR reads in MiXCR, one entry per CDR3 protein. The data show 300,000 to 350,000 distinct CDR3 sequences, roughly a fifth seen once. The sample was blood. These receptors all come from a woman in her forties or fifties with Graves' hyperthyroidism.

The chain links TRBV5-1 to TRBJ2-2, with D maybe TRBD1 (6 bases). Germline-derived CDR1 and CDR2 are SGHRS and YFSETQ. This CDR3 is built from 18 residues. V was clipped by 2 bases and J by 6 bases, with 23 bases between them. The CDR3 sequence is CASSLRQAGSRVAGELFF. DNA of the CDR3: TGCGCCAGCAGCTTACGACAGGCCGGGTCCCGGGTAGCCGGGGAGCTGTTTTTT.

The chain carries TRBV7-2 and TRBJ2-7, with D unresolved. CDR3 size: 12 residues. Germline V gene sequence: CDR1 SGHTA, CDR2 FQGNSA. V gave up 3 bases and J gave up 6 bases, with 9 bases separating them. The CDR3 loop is CASSLGPSEQYF. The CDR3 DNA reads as TGTGCCAGCAGCTTGGGCCCCAGCGAGCAGTACTTC.

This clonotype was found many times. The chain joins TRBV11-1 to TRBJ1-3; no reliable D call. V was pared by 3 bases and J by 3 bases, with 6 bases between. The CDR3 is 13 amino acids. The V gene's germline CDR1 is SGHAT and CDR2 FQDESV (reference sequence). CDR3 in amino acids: CASSLEGGNTIYF. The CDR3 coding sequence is TGTGCCAGCAGCTTGGAGGGTGGAAACACCATATATTTT.

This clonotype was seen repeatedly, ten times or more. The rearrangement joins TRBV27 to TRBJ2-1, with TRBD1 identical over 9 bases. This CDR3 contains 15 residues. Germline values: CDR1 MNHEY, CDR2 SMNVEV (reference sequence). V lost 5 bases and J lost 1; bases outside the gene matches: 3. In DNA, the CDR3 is TGTGCCAGCAGTCCCGGGACAGGGTCCTACAATGAGCAGTTCTTC. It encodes CASSPGTGSYNEQFF.

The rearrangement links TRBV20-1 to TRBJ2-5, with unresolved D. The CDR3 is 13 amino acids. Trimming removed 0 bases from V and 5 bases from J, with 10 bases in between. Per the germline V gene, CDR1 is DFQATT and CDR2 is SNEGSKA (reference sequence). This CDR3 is CSARDRSTETQYF. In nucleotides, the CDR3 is TGCAGTGCTAGAGATAGAAGTACTGAGACCCAGTACTTC.

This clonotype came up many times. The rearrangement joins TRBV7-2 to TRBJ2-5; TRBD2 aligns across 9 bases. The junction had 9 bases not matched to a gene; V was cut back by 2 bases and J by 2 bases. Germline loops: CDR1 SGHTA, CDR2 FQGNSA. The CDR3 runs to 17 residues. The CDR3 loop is CASSLMRAGGRQETQYF. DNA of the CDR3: TGTGCCAGCAGCTTAATGAGGGCGGGAGGGCGGCAAGAGACCCAGTACTTC.

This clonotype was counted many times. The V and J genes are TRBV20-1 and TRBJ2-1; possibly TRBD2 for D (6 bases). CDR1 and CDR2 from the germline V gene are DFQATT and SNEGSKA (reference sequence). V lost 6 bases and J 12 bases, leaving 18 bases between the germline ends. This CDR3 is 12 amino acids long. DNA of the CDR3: TGCAGTGCCAGAACTCCTAGCGAATGGCAGTTCTTC. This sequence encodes CSARTPSEWQFF.

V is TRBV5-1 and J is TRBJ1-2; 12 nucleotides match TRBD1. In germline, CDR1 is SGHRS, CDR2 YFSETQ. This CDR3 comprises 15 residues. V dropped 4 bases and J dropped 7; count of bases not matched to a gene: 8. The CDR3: CASSTTGTGGRGYTF. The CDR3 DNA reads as TGCGCCAGCAGCACGACCGGGACAGGGGGCCGTGGCTACACCTTC.

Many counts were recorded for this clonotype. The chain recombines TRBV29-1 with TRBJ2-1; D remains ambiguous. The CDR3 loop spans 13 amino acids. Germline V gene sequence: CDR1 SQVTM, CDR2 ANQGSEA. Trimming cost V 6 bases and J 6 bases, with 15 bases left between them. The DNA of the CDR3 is TGCAGCGTAAACCGACTTTTCACCAATGAGCAGTTCTTC. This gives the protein CSVNRLFTNEQFF.

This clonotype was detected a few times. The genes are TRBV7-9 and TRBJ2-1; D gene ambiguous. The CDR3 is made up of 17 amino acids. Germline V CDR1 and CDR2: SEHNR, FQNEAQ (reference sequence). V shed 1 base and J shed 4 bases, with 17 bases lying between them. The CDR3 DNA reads TGTGCCAGCAGCTTAGAAGGACGGCGGACCTTTTACAATGAGCAGTTCTTC. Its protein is CASSLEGRRTFYNEQFF.

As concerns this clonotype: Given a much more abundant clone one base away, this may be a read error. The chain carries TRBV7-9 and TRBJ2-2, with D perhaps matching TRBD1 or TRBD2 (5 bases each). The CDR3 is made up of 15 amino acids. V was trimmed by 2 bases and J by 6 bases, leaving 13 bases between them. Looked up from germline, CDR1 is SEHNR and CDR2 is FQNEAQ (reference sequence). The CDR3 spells CASSLQGRGAGELFF. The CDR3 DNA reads TGTGCCAGCAGCTTACAGGGACGAGGCGCCGGGGAGCTGTTTTTT.

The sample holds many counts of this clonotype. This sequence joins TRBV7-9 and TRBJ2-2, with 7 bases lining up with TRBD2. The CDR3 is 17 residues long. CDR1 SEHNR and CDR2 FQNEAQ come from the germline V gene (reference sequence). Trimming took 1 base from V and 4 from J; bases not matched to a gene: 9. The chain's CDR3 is CASSLGGLAGPTGELFF. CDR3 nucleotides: TGTGCCAGCAGCTTAGGCGGCTTAGCGGGCCCCACCGGGGAGCTGTTTTTT.

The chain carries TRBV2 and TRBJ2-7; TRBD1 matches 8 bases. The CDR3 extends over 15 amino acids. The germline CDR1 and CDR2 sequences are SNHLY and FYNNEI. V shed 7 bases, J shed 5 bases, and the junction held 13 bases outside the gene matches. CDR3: CASKTDSGQGHEQYF. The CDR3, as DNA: TGTGCCAGCAAGACCGATAGTGGACAGGGCCACGAGCAGTACTTC.

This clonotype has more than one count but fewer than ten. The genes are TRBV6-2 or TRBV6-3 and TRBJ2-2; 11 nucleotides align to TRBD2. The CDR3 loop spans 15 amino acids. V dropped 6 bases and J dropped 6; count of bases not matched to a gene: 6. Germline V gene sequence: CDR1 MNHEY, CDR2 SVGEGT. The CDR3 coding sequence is TGTGCCAGCAGAATGACTAGCGGGGTCTCCGGGGAGCTGTTTTTT. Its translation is CASRMTSGVSGELFF.

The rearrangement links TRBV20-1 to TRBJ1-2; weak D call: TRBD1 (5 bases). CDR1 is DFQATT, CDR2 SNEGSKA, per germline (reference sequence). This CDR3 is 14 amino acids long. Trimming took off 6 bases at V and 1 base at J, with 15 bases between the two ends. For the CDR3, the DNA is TGCAGTGCCCGAAGGGCAGGGAATAACTATGGCTACACCTTC. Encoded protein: CSARRAGNNYGYTF.

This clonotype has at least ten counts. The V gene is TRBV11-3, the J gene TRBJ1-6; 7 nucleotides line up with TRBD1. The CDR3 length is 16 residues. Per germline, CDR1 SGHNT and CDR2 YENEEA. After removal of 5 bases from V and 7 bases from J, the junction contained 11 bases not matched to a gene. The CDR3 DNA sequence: TGTGCCAGCAGCGTTAGGCGGACAGGCGGGAATTCACCCCTCCACTTT. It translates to CASSVRRTGGNSPLHF.

The DNA of the CDR3 is TGTGCCTGGACGGACAGAGCTGGCTACACCTTC. Protein sequence: CAWTDRAGYTF. The V call is TRBV30, the J call TRBJ1-2, with TRBD1 as a possible D gene (6 bases). Trimming took off 4 bases at V and 7 bases at J, with 10 bases between the two ends. Germline V gene data show CDR1 as GTSNPN and CDR2 as SVGIG (reference sequence). The CDR3 contains 11 residues.